What follows are 18 T cell receptor beta chains derived from one specimen sequenced in a study of cytomegalovirus exposure and HLA in healthy donors. The PCR made use of 60 Vbeta and 13 Jbeta primers. This table comes from immunoSEQ multiplex PCR, and its TCRdb copy is limited to in-frame clones, with some not included. Of about 100,000 clones listed, approximately 77% are singletons. Sequencing was done on a sample of PBMCs. The receptors were gathered from a male donor in good health and CMV-seropositive.

The chain links TRBV6-1 to TRBJ1-2; tentative D call: TRBD1 (6 bases). The CDR3 is 13 residues long. V gave up 7 bases and J gave up 0 bases, with 9 bases separating them. Germline CDR1 MNHNS, CDR2 SASEGT. The CDR3: CASTGGTNYGYTF. The CDR3 nucleotides are TGTGCCAGCACTGGGGGCACTAACTATGGCTACACCTTC.

This clone was counted a few times. This rearrangement joins TRBV2 to TRBJ2-2, with TRBD1 as a possible D gene (6 bases). Looked up from germline, CDR1 is SNHLY and CDR2 is FYNNEI. CDR3 length: 14 amino acids. V was pared by 6 bases and J by 7 bases, with 15 bases between. The CDR3 loop is CASRQQQGIGELFF. CDR3 nucleotides: TGTGCCAGCAGACAGCAACAGGGCATCGGGGAGCTGTTTTTT.

V gene TRBV4-1 combines with J gene TRBJ1-5, with D uncertain. This CDR3 spans 16 amino acids. Trimming removed 5 bases at V and 3 bases at J, with 17 bases between. Per the germline V gene, CDR1 is MGHRA and CDR2 is YSYEKL. The CDR3 DNA is TGCGCCAGCAGCGAACAGAAGAGCGGGTACAATCAGCCCCAGCATTTT. Translated, it gives CASSEQKSGYNQPQHF.

CDR3 sequence: CASRGTERASEKLFF. In nucleotides, the CDR3 is TGTGCCAGCAGGGGGACAGAGCGGGCGAGTGAAAAACTGTTTTTT. The chain combines TRBV27 with TRBJ1-4, with 7 positions matching TRBD1. The CDR3 has 15 residues. Trimming removed 6 bases from V and 7 bases from J; junction bases left unmatched: 11. Germline V gene lookup returns CDR1 MNHEY and CDR2 SMNVEV (reference sequence).

The chain joins TRBV28 to TRBJ2-2; the D gene is possibly TRBD1 (6 bases). CDR3 length: 12 amino acids. Germline-derived CDR1 and CDR2 are MDHEN and SYDVKM. The CDR3 protein is CATRGNTGELFF. As DNA, the CDR3 is TGTGCTACCAGGGGGAACACCGGGGAGCTGTTTTTT. Filled out from reference TRBV28 and TRBJ2-2, the complete variable domain reads DVKVTQSSRYLVKRTGEKVFLECVQDMDHENMFWYRQDPGLGLRLIYFSYDVKMKEKGDIPEGYSVSREKKERFSLILESASTNQTSMYLCATRGNTGELFFGEGSRLTVL.

CDR3 nucleotides: TGCGCCAGCAGCTTGGCGGGGGGAAGGGAGCAGTTCTTC. Its translation is CASSLAGGREQFF. The chain uses TRBV5-1 and TRBJ2-1; 7 positions agree with TRBD2. Losses at the gene ends were 0 bases for V and 10 bases for J; bases not matched to a gene: 4. The CDR3 covers 13 residues. Germline V gene data show CDR1 as SGHRS and CDR2 as YFSETQ.

The chain couples TRBV15 to TRBJ2-7; D might be TRBD1 (5 bases). Germline values: CDR1 LNHNV, CDR2 YYDKDF (reference sequence). This CDR3 has 16 residues. V lost 1 base to trimming and J lost 2 bases, with 15 bases between them. CDR3 nucleotides: TGTGCCACCAGCAGAGGGCCCAGGGCCGGCGCCTACGAGCAGTACTTC. Translated, it gives CATSRGPRAGAYEQYF.

Only a few counts were recorded for this clone. In the same sample, other DNA sequences code for this CDR3. The J gene is TRBJ2-3, the V gene TRBV19; 9 positions agree with TRBD2. Per the germline V gene, CDR1 is LNHDA and CDR2 is SQIVND (reference sequence). The V segment lost 5 bases and the J segment 1 base; nucleotides outside the gene matches: 4. CDR3 length: 15 residues. The CDR3 reads CASSFAGGGTDTQYF. Here the CDR3 DNA reads TGTGCCAGTAGTTTTGCGGGGGGGGGCACAGATACGCAGTATTTT.

This clone was counted a few times. The chain carries TRBV4-1 and TRBJ2-5, with a possible D match to TRBD2 (5 bases). Germline CDR1 and CDR2: MGHRA and YSYEKL. V lost 3 bases and J lost 7, with 18 bases in between. The CDR3 length is 15 residues. Here the CDR3 DNA reads TGCGCCAGCAGCCATATCGACACGGGGTCTGCGACCCAGTACTTC. Its protein is CASSHIDTGSATQYF.

This chain connects TRBV4-2 to TRBJ2-7, with D unresolved. The V end lost 0 bases, the J end lost 2 bases, and 8 bases lay between the germline ends. The CDR3 covers 14 residues. CDR1 and CDR2 from the germline V gene are LGHNA and YNFKEQ. CDR3 loop: CASSQDSGTYEQYF. CDR3 nucleotides: TGTGCCAGCAGCCAAGATTCAGGCACCTACGAGCAGTACTTC.

As concerns this clone: One end of the junction varies from germline; a read error may be responsible. The DNA of the CDR3 is TGTGCGAGCAACAGGGGCTACACCTATAATTCACCCCTCCACTTT. Amino acid sequence: CASNRGYTYNSPLHF. The V gene is TRBV28, the J gene TRBJ1-6; 7 bases agree with TRBD1. Germline CDR1 MDHEN, CDR2 SYDVKM. The CDR3 is made up of 15 amino acids.

In this sample, this clone turned up many times. This sequence joins TRBV28 and TRBJ1-1; TRBD1 aligns across 9 bases. V was clipped by 6 bases and J by 0 bases; unmatched bases: 2. This CDR3 has 14 amino acids. CDR1 MDHEN and CDR2 SYDVKM come from the germline V gene. CDR3 in amino acids: CASRGQGLNTEAFF. In DNA, the CDR3 is TGTGCCAGCAGGGGACAGGGTTTGAACACTGAAGCTTTCTTT.

The J gene is TRBJ2-7, the V gene TRBV29-1; 7 bases align to TRBD1. CDR1 SQVTM and CDR2 ANQGSEA come from the germline V gene. The CDR3 sequence is 13 residues long. V was pared by 7 bases and J by 3 bases, with 9 bases of the junction left unmatched. Here the CDR3 reads CSASKGQNYEQYF. The DNA for the CDR3 is TGCAGCGCTTCCAAGGGACAGAACTACGAGCAGTACTTC.

This chain connects TRBV4-3 to TRBJ1-2; perhaps TRBD1 as D (6 bases). This CDR3 is 16 amino acids long. Germline V gene lookup returns CDR1 LGHNA and CDR2 YSLEER. V was pared by 4 bases and J by 0 bases, with 15 bases between. The CDR3 sequence is CASSPLGGPTNYGYTF. Written as DNA, the CDR3 is TGCGCCAGCAGCCCCCTCGGGGGGCCGACTAACTATGGCTACACCTTC.

The chain recombines TRBV7-2 with TRBJ2-5, with D tentatively TRBD1 (6 bases). The CDR3 extends over 13 amino acids. V dropped 2 bases and J dropped 4 bases, with 8 bases sitting between them. Per germline, CDR1 SGHTA and CDR2 FQGNSA. The CDR3 DNA reads TGTGCCAGCAGCTTAAACAGGGCAGAGACCCAGTACTTC. As protein: CASSLNRAETQYF.

The rearrangement joins TRBV7-2 to TRBJ1-6; D perhaps matches TRBD1 (6 bases). Germline V lookup: CDR1 SGHTA, CDR2 FQGNSA. V was shortened by 1 base and J by 7 bases, with 11 bases between the two germline ends. This CDR3 contains 15 residues. The CDR3 DNA is TGTGCCAGCAGCTTAGTTTGGGGGGGCAATTCACCCCTCCACTTT. The encoded protein is CASSLVWGGNSPLHF.

The count of this clone is one. The chain couples TRBV6-4 to TRBJ1-6; maybe TRBD1 (6 bases). The V gene lost 6 bases and the J gene lost 11 bases, with 14 bases spanning the gap. This CDR3 is built from 13 residues. Germline values: CDR1 MRHNA, CDR2 SNTAGT. The CDR3 loop is CASSPRGDTPLHF. The CDR3 bases are TGTGCCAGCAGCCCTCGGGGGGACACACCCCTCCACTTT.

J is TRBJ1-5 and V is TRBV27, with D hard to call. Trimming left V 3 bases short and J 3 bases short, with 9 bases between. The CDR3 totals 14 residues. Germline V gene data show CDR1 as MNHEY and CDR2 as SMNVEV (reference sequence). The DNA of the CDR3 is TGTGCCAGCAGTTTGTGGGCTAACAATCAGCCCCAGCATTTT. As protein: CASSLWANNQPQHF.